The clone carrying this T cell receptor (beta chain) was seen only a few times. Its matching antigen is unknown. Using RNA transcripts as the source, TCR beta CDR3 regions were amplified. Initially, a first-round RT-PCR of the TCR CDR3 employed the HTBI primer set. One entry per CDR3 protein, called by TCRdb with MiXCR from the multiplex PCR reads. The table lists around 570,000 distinct CDR3 sequences, 15% to 20% of them singletons. The CDR3 is 16 residues long. Germline-derived CDR1 and CDR2 are SNHLY and FYNNEI. V lost 5 bases and J 4 bases, leaving 20 bases between the germline ends. This entry belongs to a study of T cells in Graves' hyperthyroidism and ophthalmopathy. Looking at the study overall: Upon initial diagnosis and before any treatment, peripheral blood was collected.

Patients with ophthalmopathy all had a Clinical Activity Score of at least 3, a NOSPECS grade of at least 4 and duration under 3 months. Study-level points and caveats: A 13 V-J model separated ophthalmopathy from stable hyperthyroidism. Onset of ophthalmopathy came a median 6.5 months after the model predicted it.

The sample taken for sequencing was blood. This sequence joins TRBV2 and TRBJ1-1, with D maybe TRBD1 (5 bases). The receptor comes from a man aged 35 to 55 with Graves' ophthalmopathy. The CDR3 DNA reads TGTGCCAGCAGTCGGGAGTGGGGGGGTGGGGCCACTGAAGCTTTCTTT. Residues: CASSREWGGGATEAFF.